These T cell receptor beta chains were read from a single sample in a study of shared clonotypes between healthy human individuals. The repertoire was sequenced with immunoSEQ multiplex PCR; TCRdb's copy has only in-frame clones and lacks some. The sample consists of some 1,100,000 clones, around 78% of them appearing once. Input material: memory CD4+ T cells from PBMCs. The receptors come from a man aged 18 to 35 in good health. Some clones in this sample may be carry-over from other donors' samples. The CDR3 runs from the conserved cysteine through the conserved F or W. D genes are given only for firm matches. A row's size may be missing; if present it is once, few, many or a size class.

TRBJ2-3 | NA | 16 | TRBD2 | TRBV2 | TGTGCCAGCAGCCCTATAGCGGGAGAGGCGACAGATACGCAGTATTTT | CASSPIAGEATDTQYF
TRBJ1-5 | few | 19 | NA | TRBV10-1 | TGCGCCAGCAGTGAGTCGGGCAGGGCGCGGAGATATAGCAATCAGCCCCAGCATTTT | CASSESGRARRYSNQPQHF
TRBJ2-7 | NA | 14 | TRBD2 | TRBV7-9 | TGTGCCAGCAGCTTTGGACTAGCCTCCTACGAGCAGTACTTC | CASSFGLASYEQYF
TRBJ1-5 | NA | 14 | NA | TRBV5-6 | TGTGCCAGCAGCTTGATGGGGAGCAATCAGCCCCAGCATTTT | CASSLMGSNQPQHF
TRBJ2-5 | NA | 14 | TRBD1 | TRBV5-4 | TGTGCCAGCAGCTCACCGGGACAGAAAGAGACCCAGTACTTC | CASSSPGQKETQYF
TRBJ2-1 | NA | 14 | TRBD2 | TRBV5-1 | TGCGCCAGCAGCCTTAGCGGGACTGGAGATGAGCAGTTCTTC | CASSLSGTGDEQFF
TRBJ1-1 | NA | 11 | NA | TRBV2 | TGTGCCAGCAGTGTTGTGGGGAGAGCTTTCTTT | CASSVVGRAFF
TRBJ1-2 | NA | 14 | NA | TRBV6-5 | TGTGCCAGCAGTTACTATGGCGGAAGAGAGGGCTACACCTTC | CASSYYGGREGYTF
TRBJ2-7 | NA | 11 | NA | TRBV20-1 | TGCAGTGCTACGTCCGCAGACGAGCAGTACTTC | CSATSADEQYF
TRBJ1-5 | NA | 14 | NA | TRBV18 | TGTGCCAGCTCCGAACCGGGGGGAAATCAGCCCCAGCATTTT | CASSEPGGNQPQHF
TRBJ1-1 | NA | 12 | NA | TRBV15 | TGTGCCACCAGCAGAGATCTATGGGAAGCTTTCTTT | CATSRDLWEAFF
TRBJ2-5 | NA | 15 | TRBD2 | TRBV6-5 | TGTGCCAGCAGTACCTACCTAGCGGGGCAAGAGACCCAGTACTTC | CASSTYLAGQETQYF
TRBJ1-1 | NA | 15 | TRBD1 | TRBV5-4 | TGTGCCAGCAGCCCCCGACAGGGACGGAACACTGAAGCTTTCTTT | CASSPRQGRNTEAFF
TRBJ1-4 | NA | 15 | TRBD1 | TRBV7-2 | TGTGCCAGCAGCTTAGACAGGGGGCACGGTGAAAAACTGTTTTTT | CASSLDRGHGEKLFF
TRBJ2-4 | NA | 15 | NA | TRBV28 | TGTGCCAGCACCTCAGTGGGGGTAGCCAAAAACATTCAGTACTTC | CASTSVGVAKNIQYF
TRBJ2-7 | NA | 14 | NA | TRBV10-3 | TGTGCCATCAGCTACGGACAGATAGACTACGAGCAGTACTTC | CAISYGQIDYEQYF
TRBJ2-1 | once | 15 | TRBD2 | TRBV7-2 | TGTGCCAGCAGCTCATTAGCGGGAGCTTACAATGAGCAGTTCTTC | CASSSLAGAYNEQFF
TRBJ2-7 | NA | 11 | NA | TRBV28 | TGTGCCAGCAGTTTTTACTACGAGCAGTACTTC | CASSFYYEQYF
TRBJ2-1 | NA | 17 | NA | TRBV5-1 | TGCGCCAGCAGCTTGGGTGGGGGGCTCGGGTCCTACAATGAGCAGTTCTTC | CASSLGGGLGSYNEQFF
TRBJ2-2 | NA | 14 | NA | TRBV6-5 | TGTGCCAGCAGTTACGGGCTTGGGGGCGGGGAGCTGTTTTTT | CASSYGLGGGELFF
TRBJ2-3 | NA | 16 | TRBD1 | TRBV9 | TGTGCCAGCAGCGGACCGACAGGGGGCCGAACAGATACGCAGTATTTT | CASSGPTGGRTDTQYF
TRBJ1-1 | NA | 14 | NA | TRBV11-2 | TGTGCCAGCAGCTTAGATACAGATTTCACTGAAGCTTTCTTT | CASSLDTDFTEAFF
TRBJ1-3 | NA | 17 | TRBD1 | TRBV6-1 | TGTGCCAGCAGTGAAAATGCGGGACAGGGGATTCGAAACACCATATATTTT | CASSENAGQGIRNTIYF
TRBJ1-2 | NA | 11 | NA | TRBV25-1 | TGTGCCAGCAGTGAGGCTGCTGGCTACACCTTC | CASSEAAGYTF
TRBJ2-7 | NA | 14 | TRBD2 | TRBV7-2 | TGTGCCAGCAGCTCTCGGCGGGAGACCCACGAGCAGTACTTC | CASSSRRETHEQYF
TRBJ2-7 | NA | 13 | TRBD1 | TRBV4-3 | TGCGCCAGCAGCCAACGGACAGGGTTAGTGCAGTACTTC | CASSQRTGLVQYF
TRBJ2-1 | NA | 14 | TRBD2 | TRBV7-2 | TGTGCCAGCCGACTCGGGCTAGCGGGAATCGAGCAGTTCTTC | CASRLGLAGIEQFF
TRBJ1-2 | NA | 14 | NA | TRBV7-3 | TGTGCCAGCAGCTTAGACAGCCTGAACTATGGCTACACCTTC | CASSLDSLNYGYTF
TRBJ2-7 | NA | 14 | TRBD1 | TRBV28 | TGTGCCAGCAGTCGACAGGGGTTTTCCTACGAGCAGTACTTC | CASSRQGFSYEQYF
TRBJ1-2 | NA | 13 | NA | TRBV9 | TGTGCCAGCAGCGTTAGTGGGGGCTATGGCTACACCTTC | CASSVSGGYGYTF
TRBJ1-2 | NA | 15 | NA | TRBV28 | TGTGCCAGCAGTCTTTCTCCCTCGGGGGGCAAGGTCTACACCTTC | CASSLSPSGGKVYTF
TRBJ2-5 | once | 15 | NA | TRBV19 | TGTGCCAGTAGTATAGGAGCAGGCGGGGAAGAGACCCAGTACTTC | CASSIGAGGEETQYF
TRBJ1-2 | NA | 15 | NA | TRBV2 | TGTGCCAGCAGCCGAAACCGGAACAGGGCCGATGGCTACACCTTC | CASSRNRNRADGYTF
TRBJ2-7 | NA | 15 | TRBD2 | TRBV11-3 | TGTGCCAGCAGCCTCGGGACTAGCGGGAAAAACGAGCAGTACTTC | CASSLGTSGKNEQYF
TRBJ2-3 | NA | 17 | NA | TRBV28 | TGTGCCAGCAGTTTATGGGTCGGGGGACGAACGGCAGATACGCAGTATTTT | CASSLWVGGRTADTQYF
TRBJ2-1 | NA | 15 | TRBD2 | TRBV6-5 | TGTGCCAGCAGTAGACTAGCGGGAGGCTCGGGCGAGCAGTTCTTC | CASSRLAGGSGEQFF
TRBJ2-5 | NA | 20 | TRBD2 | TRBV18 | TGTGCCAGCTCGCCACGACAGGGCAAGGCTAGCGGGATATTTTATGGGACCCAGTACTTC | CASSPRQGKASGIFYGTQYF
TRBJ1-2 | NA | 15 | NA | TRBV11-2 | TGTGCCAGCAGCTCGCCGAGGGGTCCCGGCTATGGCTACACCTTC | CASSSPRGPGYGYTF
TRBJ2-5 | NA | 13 | NA | TRBV11-1 | TGTGCCAGCAGCTTAGGTGCCAGGGGGACCCAGTACTTC | CASSLGARGTQYF
TRBJ1-1 | NA | 14 | TRBD1 | TRBV28 | TGTGCCAGCCGCTCGGGAGAGGGGGCTTTTAGAGCTTTCTTT | CASRSGEGAFRAFF
TRBJ1-3 | few | 19 | NA | TRBV18 | TGTGCCAGCTCACCACGAACACCCACAGGCCCTGGTTCTGGAAACACCATATATTTT | CASSPRTPTGPGSGNTIYF
TRBJ2-1 | NA | 15 | NA | TRBV7-2 | TGTGCCAGCAGCTTAGCTCTCCAGGGGTGGAATGAGCAGTTCTTC | CASSLALQGWNEQFF